These 8 T cell receptor beta chains originate from one sample sequenced in a study of Tregs in tolerant kidney transplant recipients. Related graft donors supplied nonmyeloablative bone marrow transplants, and mixed chimerism was transient. Profiling relied on immunoSEQ multiplex PCR, and the TCRdb table lists in-frame clones only, not all of them. The sample has some 30,000 clones. Specimen: CD4+ T cells from blood (PBMCs), collected 24 months after the transplant. The receptor set was obtained from a human patient who received a combined kidney and bone marrow transplant. Some T cells may be provided by the graft donor.

With respect to this clone: The CDR3 is cut off 3 residues early in the read; its end comes from the germline J gene. The V and J genes are TRBV7-2 and TRBJ1-6, with TRBD1 matching 7 bases. The V gene end was trimmed by 3 bases and the J gene end by 6 bases; junction bases not matched to a gene: 2. The CDR3 is made up of 14 amino acids. CDR1 SGHTA and CDR2 FQGNSA come from the germline V gene. The DNA read from the CDR3 is TGTGCCAGCAGCTTCGGACAGGCTAATTCACCC. Its protein is CASSFGQANSP. The CDR3 reads in full as CASSFGQANSPLHF.

In regard to this clone: The read halts 3 residues ahead of the CDR3 end, with the missing end drawn from the germline J gene. The chain joins TRBV7-9 to TRBJ2-7, with 9 bases lining up with TRBD1. Trimming took 3 bases from V and 1 from J; bases not matched to a gene: 4. Per the germline V gene, CDR1 is SEHNR and CDR2 is FQNEAQ (reference sequence). The CDR3 consists of 15 residues. CDR3 in amino acids: CASSLAGTGSYEQYF. The part of the CDR3 DNA that was read is TGTGCCAGCAGCTTGGCCGGGACAGGGTCCTACGAG.

Points on this clone: The read halts 3 residues ahead of the CDR3 end, with the missing end drawn from the germline J gene. V and J are TRBV12-3 or TRBV12-4 and TRBJ2-7; 9 nucleotides align to TRBD1. This CDR3 is built from 14 residues. J gave up 5 bases and V 5 bases, and 7 bases lay outside the gene matches. This CDR3 reads CASSEGQGINEQYF. Partial CDR3 DNA: TGTGCCAGCAGTGAAGGACAGGGGATCAACGAG.

Details on this clone: Read data end 3 residues before the CDR3 end; the end is taken from the germline J gene. V usage is TRBV5-1 and J usage is TRBJ1-4, with D possibly being TRBD1 (5 bases). Germline V lookup: CDR1 SGHRS, CDR2 YFSETQ. Trimming removed 0 bases from V and 5 bases from J, with 11 bases in between. There are 15 residues in the CDR3. The CDR3 region is CASSLGQGTNEKLFF. The part of the CDR3 DNA that was read is TGCGCCAGCAGCTTGGGGCAGGGAACAAATGAAAAA.

CDR3 region: CASSPSGYNTEQFF. The DNA read from the CDR3 is TGTGCCAGCAGCCCTAGCGGGTACAACACTGAG. The rearrangement uses TRBV7-2 and TRBJ2-1; 8 nucleotides match TRBD2. The read is 3 residues too short to cover the CDR3 end, so that end is filled in from the germline J gene. The CDR3 is made up of 14 amino acids. CDR1 and CDR2 from the germline V gene are SGHTA and FQGNSA. The J segment lost 9 bases and the V segment lost 5 bases, leaving 9 bases of the junction unmatched.

As concerns this clone: The missing CDR3 end, 3 residues past where the read stops, is filled in from the germline J gene. The chain combines TRBV5-1 with TRBJ2-3, with 8 nucleotides matching TRBD2. Trimming removed 5 bases from V and 2 bases from J; junction bases left unmatched: 4. Germline loops: CDR1 SGHRS, CDR2 YFSETQ. The CDR3 contains 14 residues. The covered CDR3 bases are TGCGCCAGCAGTCTAGCGGGTCTCACAGATACG. Amino acids: CASSLAGLTDT. The complete CDR3 protein is CASSLAGLTDTQYF. The entire variable domain, with the rest obtained from reference TRBV5-1 and TRBJ2-3, is as follows: KAGVTQTPRYLIKTRGQQVTLSCSPISGHRSVSWYQQTPGQGLQFLFEYFSETQRNKGNFPGRFSGRQFSNSRSEMNVSTLELGDSALYLCASSLAGLTDTQYFGPGTRLTVL.

Details on this clone: With the read ending 3 residues before the CDR3 end, the germline J gene is used to fill in that end. The chain has TRBV7-2 and TRBJ2-4, with D maybe TRBD2 (6 bases). V gave up 0 bases and J gave up 2 bases, with 17 bases separating them. The CDR3 contains 18 residues. CDR1 is SGHTA, CDR2 FQGNSA, per germline. The DNA read from the CDR3 is TGTGCCAGCAGCTTAGCCCCCGTGGCGGGATGGACCAAAAACATT. Translation: CASSLAPVAGWTKNI. The full CDR3 is CASSLAPVAGWTKNIQYF.

Worth noting for this clone: The read terminates 3 residues before the CDR3 end, so the remaining end is supplied by the germline J gene. The chain carries TRBV5-4 and TRBJ2-1, with D maybe TRBD1 (6 bases). This CDR3 has 16 residues. V was cut by 4 bases and J by 2 bases, with 16 bases left in between. Germline assignment: CDR1 SGHNT and CDR2 YYREEE (reference sequence). The CDR3: CASSINRVGAYNEQFF. The CDR3 bases that were read are TGTGCCAGCAGCATAAACAGGGTAGGGGCCTACAATGAG. The full variable domain, with the rest looked up from reference TRBV5-4 and TRBJ2-1, is ETGVTQSPTHLIKTRGQQVTLRCSSQSGHNTVSWYQQALGQGPQFIFQYYREEENGRGNFPPRFSGLQFPNYSSELNVNALELDDSALYLCASSINRVGAYNEQFFGPGTRLTVL.